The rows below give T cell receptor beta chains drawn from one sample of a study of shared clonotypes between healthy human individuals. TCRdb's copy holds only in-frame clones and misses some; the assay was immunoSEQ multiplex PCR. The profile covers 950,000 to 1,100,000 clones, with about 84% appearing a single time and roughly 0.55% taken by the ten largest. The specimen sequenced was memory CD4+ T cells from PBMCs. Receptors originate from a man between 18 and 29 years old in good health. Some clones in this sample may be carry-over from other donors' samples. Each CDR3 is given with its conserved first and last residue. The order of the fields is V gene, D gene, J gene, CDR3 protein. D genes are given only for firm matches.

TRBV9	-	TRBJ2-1	CASSSLAYSYNEQFF
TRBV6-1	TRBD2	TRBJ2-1	CASSGRLAGSYNEQFF
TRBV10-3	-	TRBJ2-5	CAISESWGESGTQYF
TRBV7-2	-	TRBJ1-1	CASSLVHGGETEAFF
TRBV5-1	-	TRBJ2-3	CASRGETSTDTQYF
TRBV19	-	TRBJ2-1	CASSIESGVSYEQFF
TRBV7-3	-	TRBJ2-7	CASSPYHGSSPYF
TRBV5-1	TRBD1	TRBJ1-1	CASSVDRAGNTEAFF
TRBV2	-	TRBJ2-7	CASSRETGYEQYF
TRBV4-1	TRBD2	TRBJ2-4	CASSQDSSGKRNIQYF
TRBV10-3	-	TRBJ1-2	CAISGNRLYGYTF
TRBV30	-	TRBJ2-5	CAWSVPPGAIQETQYF
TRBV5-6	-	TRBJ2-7	CASSLDFGYEQYF
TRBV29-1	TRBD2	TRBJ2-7	CSVWEGGTYEQYF
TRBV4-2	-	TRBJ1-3	CASSQGQHIGNTIYF
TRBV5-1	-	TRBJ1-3	CASSPQVGNTIYF
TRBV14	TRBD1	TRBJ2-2	CASRTGVSNTGELFF
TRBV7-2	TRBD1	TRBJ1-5	CASSLVRTGSAQPQHF
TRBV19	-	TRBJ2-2	CASRPGQTNTGELFF
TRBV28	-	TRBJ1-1	CASSRTWPLNTEAFF
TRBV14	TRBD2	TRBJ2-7	CASSRGAGVYEQYF
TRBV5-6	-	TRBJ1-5	CASSLVRGQPQHF
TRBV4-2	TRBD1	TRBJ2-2	CASSQDGQGANTGELFF
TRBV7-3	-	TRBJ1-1	CASSLRRTGGNTEAFF
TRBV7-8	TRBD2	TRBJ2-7	CASSSDIGLAGAWGYEQYF
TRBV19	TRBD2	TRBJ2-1	CASSPGGDEQFF
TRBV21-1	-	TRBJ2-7	CASSKRWRALSYEQYF
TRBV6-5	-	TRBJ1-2	CASSPWGRERKGYTF
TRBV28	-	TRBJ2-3	CASSSTTDTQYF
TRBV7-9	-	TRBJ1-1	CASNRGFTEAFF
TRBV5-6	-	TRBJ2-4	CASSRAGTAKNIQYF
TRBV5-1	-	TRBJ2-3	CASRVTDTQYF
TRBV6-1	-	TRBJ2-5	CASRRQETQYF
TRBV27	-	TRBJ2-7	CASSRRRESYEQYF
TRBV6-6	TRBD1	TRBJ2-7	CASNTGVSYEQYF
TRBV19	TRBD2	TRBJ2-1	CASRTQGAGEIGEQFF